This T cell receptor beta chain appears in the sequencing data of a study of T-cell reconstitution after alpha-beta-depleted transplantation in children. Germline lookup yields CDR1 LGHDT and CDR2 YNNKEL (reference sequence). The V end lost 5 bases, the J end lost 7 bases, and 12 bases lay between the germline ends. CDR3 length equals 12 residues. Whole-study results and caveats: Some patients owed their high day-60 TCRbeta diversity to surviving recipient T cells and thymic progenitors. T-cell counts and diversity at one year post-transplant came mainly from newly produced T cells. Reported findings indicate that, about two months after transplant, alpha-beta T cells came from several hundred expanded clones, which were derived from non-depleted graft cells.

Preparation of the TCRbeta library involved a method that used unique molecular identifiers. TCRdb independently ran MiXCR on the PCR reads; one entry per CDR3 protein. The repertoire has 580,000 or so distinct CDR3 sequences, under 25% of them found once; the top ten carry around 14%. For this clonotype: Its specificity is not known.

This specimen consisted of PBMCs, mostly from graft donor cells, obtained 360 days after TCRalphabeta/CD19-depleted stem cell transplant. The chain joins TRBV3-1 to TRBJ2-7, with unresolved D. This clonotype was obtained from a boy under three years old who had a stem cell transplant for acute myeloid leukemia, so the T cells may come from the graft donor. CDR3 region: CASSLASGEQYF. CDR3 coding DNA: TGTGCCAGCAGCTTAGCATCCGGTGAGCAGTACTTC.